The entry that follows covers one TCR beta chain sequence. This entry is derived from a study of CD8 T cells in Susac syndrome. TEMRA cells were FACS-enriched, and CD8+ and CD4+ T cells were isolated negatively. Germline V CDR1 and CDR2: SGHAT, FQNNGV. V lost 7 bases, J lost 5 bases, and 18 bases lay in between. This CDR3 has 15 residues. Reverse transcription of roughly 0.5 to 1 ug RNA was carried out with random hexamers. Across 54 Vbeta and 13 Jbeta, TCR beta CDR3 was amplified with immunoSEQ multiplex PCR. MiXCR was run by TCRdb on the immunoSEQ multiplex PCR reads, yielding one entry per CDR3 protein. The table lists hundreds of thousands of distinct CDR3 sequences, roughly 85% of them singletons.

The sequence came from a human donor with multiple sclerosis. What was sequenced was CD8+ T cells from PBMCs. This chain connects TRBV11-2 to TRBJ2-1; no definite D call. CDR3: CASTNSVLGNNEQFF. The CDR3 DNA reads as TGTGCCAGCACCAACTCGGTCCTGGGTAACAATGAGCAGTTCTTC.